The clone carrying this T cell receptor beta chain showed up just once. This entry is derived from a study of technical replicates of blood from a few donors. Assay used: immunoSEQ multiplex PCR; TCRdb lists only in-frame clones, some missing. The sample contains more than 65,000 clones, around 96% of which appear only once. The junction had 6 bases not matched to a gene; V was cut back by 6 bases and J by 5 bases. In germline, CDR1 is MNHEY, CDR2 SVGAGI. CDR3 size: 13 residues. V usage is TRBV6-5 and J usage is TRBJ2-5; 7 bases match TRBD2. The sequencing input was T cells isolated from PBMCs. This TCR was sampled from a human donor in good health. The CDR3 coding sequence is TGTGCCAGCAGGGCTAGCGGTGTGGAGACCCAGTACTTC. Translation: CASRASGVETQYF.